Following are 7 T cell receptor beta chains from one sample sequenced in a study of shared clonotypes between healthy human individuals. TCRdb keeps only in-frame clones here, not all; method: immunoSEQ multiplex PCR. The sample comprises a few million clones, more than 90% of which are singletons, and 0.14% rests with the top ten. The sample consisted of naive CD4+ T cells sorted from blood. Subset denoted: CD45RA+ positively selected. These receptors came from a man between 18 and 29 years old in good health.

Worth noting for this clone: The sample contains more than one DNA sequence encoding this CDR3. This sequence joins TRBV29-1 and TRBJ2-2, with D unclear. V gave up 1 base and J gave up 1 base, with 1 base separating them. Per the germline V gene, CDR1 is SQVTM and CDR2 is ANQGSEA. The CDR3 runs to 12 residues. The CDR3 bases are TGCAGCGTTGAAGGGAACACCGGGGAGCTGTTTTTT. This gives the protein CSVEGNTGELFF.

The chain is built from TRBV18 and TRBJ2-7; 10 bases agree with TRBD1. There are 13 residues in the CDR3. Germline assignment: CDR1 KGHSH and CDR2 LQKENI. The V gene end was trimmed by 0 bases and the J gene end by 9 bases; junction bases not matched to a gene: 2. The DNA of the CDR3 is TGTGCCAGCTCACCACCGACAGGGGGCTGGCAGTACTTC. Translation: CASSPPTGGWQYF.

In its sample, this clone was seen once. In the same sample, other DNA sequences code for this CDR3. V and J are TRBV4-1 and TRBJ2-3, with D uncertain. V lost 0 bases, J lost 0 bases, and 4 bases lay in between. The CDR3 has 14 amino acids. CDR1 and CDR2 from the germline V gene are MGHRA and YSYEKL. The chain's CDR3 is CASSQDRSTDTQYF. DNA of the CDR3: TGCGCCAGCAGCCAAGATCGAAGCACAGATACGCAGTATTTT.

The chain joins TRBV12-2 to TRBJ2-1. TRBV12-2 is classified as a pseudogene. CDR3 length equals 14 residues. Written as DNA, the CDR3 is TGTGCAAGTCGCCTCGGGACGGCAAACAATGAGCAGTTCTTC. Its translation: CASRLGTANNEQFF.

The chain employs TRBV7-9 and TRBJ1-4, with 7 bases fitting TRBD1. The germline CDR1 and CDR2 sequences are SEHNR and FQNEAQ (reference sequence). With V trimmed by 2 bases and J by 5 bases, 5 bases remained unmatched. This CDR3 is 15 amino acids long. The CDR3 nucleotides are TGTGCCAGCAGCTTAACGGGGACAGAGAATGAAAAACTGTTTTTT. Protein sequence: CASSLTGTENEKLFF.

The chain joins TRBV4-1 to TRBJ2-2; 8 nucleotides line up with TRBD1. With V trimmed by 1 base and J by 6 bases, 1 base remained unmatched. The CDR3 consists of 14 residues. Per germline, CDR1 MGHRA and CDR2 YSYEKL. As DNA, the CDR3 is TGCGCCAGCAGCCAAGCGGACAGGGCCGGGGAGCTGTTTTTT. Protein product: CASSQADRAGELFF.

The chain couples TRBV19 to TRBJ1-1; D ambiguous. Trimming removed 0 bases at V and 10 bases at J, with 12 bases between. The CDR3 covers 13 residues. Per the germline V gene, CDR1 is LNHDA and CDR2 is SQIVND (reference sequence). The CDR3 nucleotides read TGTGCCAGTAGTATAGATACGGCCAGAGGAGCTTTCTTT. Translated, it gives CASSIDTARGAFF.